This passage covers 15 T cell receptor beta chains from one sample sequenced in a study of cytomegalovirus exposure and HLA in healthy donors. Primers: 60 Vbeta forward and 13 Jbeta reverse. Some clones are missing from TCRdb's copy, which holds only in-frame ones; the method was immunoSEQ multiplex PCR. The sample has about 170,000 clones, more than 70% seen once. Sequenced input: PBMCs. These receptor sequences come from a woman aged 50 to 60 in good health and CMV-seropositive.

This CDR3 reads CASSLMQGARTGELFF. The CDR3 coding sequence is TGTGCCAGCAGCTTGATGCAGGGGGCGCGAACCGGGGAGCTGTTTTTT. This chain connects TRBV5-6 to TRBJ2-2; 8 nucleotides agree with TRBD1. This CDR3 spans 16 amino acids. V lost 1 base, J lost 5 bases, and 7 bases stayed unmatched. Germline V gene sequence: CDR1 SGHDT, CDR2 YYEEEE.

The J gene is TRBJ1-4, the V gene TRBV28; possibly TRBD1 for D (6 bases). Germline-derived CDR1 and CDR2 are MDHEN and SYDVKM. V lost 6 bases, J lost 4 bases, and 15 bases lay in between. This CDR3 is built from 15 residues. The CDR3 DNA sequence: TGTGCCAGCAGCCCCCGGGGGGCTATTAATGAAAAACTGTTTTTT. Protein: CASSPRGAINEKLFF.

The V and J genes are TRBV29-1 and TRBJ1-4; possible D gene TRBD1, 5 bases. Trimming cost V 7 bases and J 6 bases, with 9 bases left between them. This CDR3 region has 11 residues. The V gene's germline CDR1 is SQVTM and CDR2 ANQGSEA. CDR3 DNA sequence: TGCAGCGGACTAGGGGATGAAAAACTGTTTTTT. Translated: CSGLGDEKLFF.

The rearrangement uses TRBV30 and TRBJ1-2; a possible D gene is TRBD1 (5 bases). The V gene lost 1 base and the J gene lost 7 bases, with 16 bases spanning the gap. Germline CDR1 reads GTSNPN; CDR2 reads SVGIG (reference sequence). The CDR3 has 14 residues. The CDR3: CAWSGGPTFAGYTF. In DNA, the CDR3 is TGTGCCTGGAGTGGGGGCCCCACCTTTGCTGGCTACACCTTC.

In its sample, this clone was seen once. V is TRBV7-2 and J is TRBJ2-1, with D perhaps TRBD1 (6 bases). The CDR3 covers 15 residues. The germline V gene has CDR1 SGHTA and CDR2 FQGNSA. Trimming removed 3 bases from V and 9 bases from J, with 18 bases in between. This chain's CDR3 is CASSLARGTGSEQFF. CDR3 coding DNA: TGTGCCAGCAGCTTGGCCAGGGGAACAGGCAGTGAGCAGTTCTTC.

V gene TRBV30 combines with J gene TRBJ2-2; D is perhaps TRBD1 (6 bases). The ends were cut back, 5 bases at V and 0 bases at J, with 25 bases in the middle. The CDR3 runs to 19 residues. Germline loops: CDR1 GTSNPN, CDR2 SVGIG (reference sequence). The CDR3 loop is CAWVGLGTWALSNTGELFF. CDR3 nucleotide sequence: TGTGCCTGGGTCGGGCTCGGGACATGGGCGTTGTCGAACACCGGGGAGCTGTTTTTT.

This sequence joins TRBV27 and TRBJ2-7, with D possibly matching TRBD2 (5 bases). Looked up from germline, CDR1 is MNHEY and CDR2 is SMNVEV (reference sequence). Trimming took 4 bases from V and 2 from J, leaving 18 bases between them. The CDR3 contains 16 residues. The CDR3 DNA reads as TGTGCCAGCAGTTCCCCCGACGGACTGAGGACCTACGAGCAGTACTTC. Amino acid sequence: CASSSPDGLRTYEQYF.

This chain links TRBV27 with TRBJ1-1; D ambiguous. This CDR3 contains 14 residues. V lost 2 bases, J lost 1 base, and 8 bases lay in between. In germline, CDR1 is MNHEY, CDR2 SMNVEV (reference sequence). The CDR3 DNA sequence: TGTGCCAGCAGTTTACGCCCCAGGAACACTGAAGCTTTCTTT. Translating it yields CASSLRPRNTEAFF.

The V gene is TRBV15, the J gene TRBJ1-6; D gene ambiguous. Between the trimmed V and J ends, which lost 6 bases and 6 bases, there was a span of 6 bases. This CDR3 has 12 residues. From germline, CDR1 is LNHNV and CDR2 YYDKDF (reference sequence). For the CDR3, the DNA is TGTGCCACCAGTGAACTTAATTCACCCCTCCACTTT. Encoded protein: CATSELNSPLHF.

The sample holds a few counts of this clone. The chain employs TRBV7-2 and TRBJ1-2; TRBD1 might be the D (6 bases). Germline V CDR1 and CDR2: SGHTA, FQGNSA. This CDR3 region has 14 residues. V shed 1 base and J shed 7 bases, with 13 bases lying between them. In DNA, the CDR3 is TGTGCCAGCAGCTTAGGTCGGGGGGGCAGTGGCTACACCTTC. Residues: CASSLGRGGSGYTF.

The chain uses TRBV5-8 and TRBJ2-7, with 8 bases identical to TRBD1. Germline CDR1 reads SGHTS; CDR2 reads YDEGEE. V shed 6 bases, J shed 3 bases, and the junction held 5 bases outside the gene matches. CDR3 length: 13 amino acids. The CDR3 spells CASTEGQDYEQYF. The CDR3 DNA follows: TGTGCCAGCACCGAGGGACAGGACTACGAGCAGTACTTC.

This sequence joins TRBV2 and TRBJ2-1; 9 bases are a match to TRBD2. With V trimmed by 8 bases and J by 0 bases, 2 bases remained unmatched. CDR3 size: 14 residues. The germline V gene encodes CDR1 SNHLY and CDR2 FYNNEI. CDR3 loop: CASRLADSYNEQFF. The CDR3 DNA follows: TGTGCCAGCCGACTAGCGGACTCCTACAATGAGCAGTTCTTC.

The chain is built from TRBV28 and TRBJ2-3; 9 bases are a match to TRBD2. The CDR3 contains 15 residues. Germline V gene lookup returns CDR1 MDHEN and CDR2 SYDVKM. V shed 10 bases and J 1 base; nucleotides not matched to a gene: 9. The CDR3 coding sequence is TGTGCCACTCGGGCGGGAGGGCCAGGCACAGATACGCAGTATTTT. Encoded protein: CATRAGGPGTDTQYF.

This chain joins TRBV2 and TRBJ2-7; 9 nucleotides align to TRBD2. The CDR3 covers 17 residues. V lost 0 bases to trimming and J lost 5 bases; unmatched junction nucleotides: 11. Germline V gene lookup returns CDR1 SNHLY and CDR2 FYNNEI. CDR3: CASSEALRGGGSDEQYF. The CDR3 DNA reads as TGTGCCAGCAGTGAAGCCCTCCGCGGGGGGGGCTCAGACGAGCAGTACTTC. The whole variable domain, remainder taken from reference TRBV2 and TRBJ2-7, is EPEVTQTPSHQVTQMGQEVILRCVPISNHLYFYWYRQILGQKVEFLVSFYNNEISEKSEIFDDQFSVERPDGSNFTLKIRSTKLEDSAMYFCASSEALRGGGSDEQYFGPGTRLTVT.

This sequence joins TRBV30 and TRBJ1-1; 9 bases are a match to TRBD1. V gave up 5 bases and J gave up 5 bases; unmatched junction bases: 36. Germline V CDR1 and CDR2: GTSNPN, SVGIG (reference sequence). The length of the CDR3 is 23 residues. The CDR3 here is CAWGRIGGQGSSGVSGSWTEAFF. The CDR3 bases are TGTGCCTGGGGGAGGATAGGGGGACAGGGCTCCTCGGGGGTATCGGGAAGTTGGACTGAAGCTTTCTTT.